The 10 T cell receptor beta chains listed next were all sequenced from one sample in a study of glioma-infiltrating T cells. Amplification of TCR alpha and beta CDR3 regions from RNA used iRepertoire nested multiplex PCR. TCRdb reprocessed the multiplex PCR reads via MiXCR and lists one record per CDR3 protein. The sample holds about 190,000 distinct CDR3 sequences; over 25% are singletons and the top ten take 20% to 25%. The sample taken for sequencing was glioma tissue, nonneoplastic brain tissue, or PBMCs (not recorded which). The receptors come from a human donor with low-grade glioma or glioblastoma, undergoing nonglioma brain surgery, or in good health (not recorded which).

This chain links TRBV6-6 with TRBJ2-5; 9 bases are a match to TRBD1. Germline CDR1 is MNHNY and CDR2 is SVGAGI (reference sequence). The CDR3 length is 16 residues. The junction had 5 bases not matched to a gene; V was cut back by 1 base and J by 2 bases. CDR3 loop: CASSYLSGTGQETQYF. CDR3 DNA: TGTGCCAGCAGTTACTTGTCCGGGACAGGGCAAGAGACCCAGTACTTC.

This clonotype has ten or more counts. The chain employs TRBV27 and TRBJ1-1, with TRBD1 identical over 7 bases. CDR1 and CDR2 (germline): MNHEY, SMNVEV (reference sequence). V was pared by 4 bases and J by 4 bases, with 3 bases of the junction left unmatched. The CDR3 totals 13 residues. The CDR3 bases are TGTGCCAGCAGTTACGGGACAGCCACTGAAGCTTTCTTT. Translation gives CASSYGTATEAFF.

Concerning this clonotype: This may arise from a read error, as a much more abundant clone is one base away. The chain links TRBV7-3 to TRBJ2-1, with D perhaps matching TRBD2 (5 bases). The length of the CDR3 is 14 residues. The ends were cut back, 8 bases at V and 5 bases at J, with 16 bases in the middle. The germline V gene encodes CDR1 SGHTA and CDR2 FQGTGA. This chain's CDR3 is CASGIRGSHNEQFF. CDR3 nucleotides: TGTGCCAGCGGAATTAGAGGGAGTCACAATGAGCAGTTCTTC.

The table lists this clonotype with many counts. V usage is TRBV28 and J usage is TRBJ1-1; no clear D gene. CDR1 and CDR2 (germline): MDHEN, SYDVKM. This CDR3 is 17 amino acids long. Deletions cut 3 bases from V and 1 base from J, with 18 bases between. The CDR3: CASSFRFIGSSNTEAFF. For the CDR3, the DNA is TGTGCCAGCAGTTTCCGCTTTATCGGGAGCTCGAACACTGAAGCTTTCTTT.

This clonotype was observed a few times. This chain joins TRBV30 and TRBJ2-1; TRBD1 or TRBD2 may be the D gene (5 bases each). CDR1 and CDR2 from the germline V gene are GTSNPN and SVGIG (reference sequence). CDR3 length equals 14 residues. Trimming left V 5 bases short and J 0 bases short, with 11 bases between. Written as DNA, the CDR3 is TGTGCCTGGGTTCGGGACGGCTCCTACAATGAGCAGTTCTTC. It encodes CAWVRDGSYNEQFF.

The chain employs TRBV7-2 and TRBJ2-3; 7 bases line up with TRBD1. The better agreement between TRBJ1-1 and the DNA end casts doubt on the J call. Germline values: CDR1 SGHTA, CDR2 FQGNSA. CDR3 length: 16 residues. The CDR3 sequence: CASRAQKGGKNTEAFF. In DNA form, the CDR3 reads TGTGCCAGCAGAGCGCAGAAAGGGGGCAAAAACACTGAAGCTTTCTTT.

This chain uses TRBV5-6 with TRBJ2-7; D is ambiguous. This CDR3 region has 14 residues. Germline lookup yields CDR1 SGHDT and CDR2 YYEEEE. V lost 5 bases to trimming and J lost 0 bases, with 12 bases between them. The CDR3 DNA follows: TGTGCCAGCAGAAAGGGTGGTTCCTCCTACGAGCAGTACTTC. Translating gives CASRKGGSSYEQYF.

For this clonotype: This clone may be a read error of a much larger clone one base away. This chain links TRBV25-1 with TRBJ1-2; 9 positions match TRBD1. The CDR3 extends over 15 amino acids. Germline V lookup: CDR1 MGHDK, CDR2 SYGVNS. CDR3 amino acids: CASSVADRGLDGDTF. The CDR3 DNA sequence: TGTGCCAGCAGTGTTGCGGACAGGGGCTTGGATGGCGACACCTTC.

Note on this clonotype: A junction boundary mismatches the germline segment, possibly from a read error. The chain carries TRBV6-9 and TRBJ1-2; D not resolved. CDR3 length: 15 residues. Per the germline V gene, CDR1 is MNHGY and CDR2 is SVAAGI. The CDR3 DNA reads as TGTGCCAGCGTTCCAAGGGCGTCGTCCGACTATGGATACACCTTC. Its protein product is CASVPRASSDYGYTF.

Notes on this clonotype: A much larger clone differs from this one at a single base, so this may be a read error. V is TRBV14 and J is TRBJ2-1, with no clear D. V was trimmed by 10 bases and J by 4 bases, leaving 20 bases between them. The CDR3 totals 15 residues. Germline V CDR1 and CDR2: SGHDN, FVKESK. The DNA for the CDR3 is TGTGCCACCTCCTCCCGGAACAGAAGGTACAATGAGCAGTTCTTC. Translated, it gives CATSSRNRRYNEQFF.